A single sample gave rise to the 26 T cell receptor beta chains below, sequenced in a study of identical twins. TCRdb fed the 5' RACE reads into MiXCR, producing one record per CDR3 protein. The repertoire holds around 1.7 million distinct CDR3 sequences, with less than 40% as singletons. The sequencing sample was made of cord blood. Every receptor here comes from a newborn girl in good health.

In nucleotides, the CDR3 is TGTGCCAGCAAGGACAACCATAGCAATCAGCCCCAGCATTTT. Translated: CASKDNHSNQPQHF. This chain links TRBV2 with TRBJ1-5; D might be TRBD1 (5 bases). From germline, CDR1 is SNHLY and CDR2 FYNNEI. The V and J ends lost 7 bases and 0 bases respectively, with 10 bases between them. The CDR3 covers 14 residues.

This clonotype was recorded a few times. The chain joins TRBV20-1 to TRBJ2-7; 7 nucleotides agree with TRBD1. CDR1 and CDR2 (germline): DFQATT, SNEGSKA (reference sequence). The length of the CDR3 is 13 residues. V was clipped by 0 bases and J by 4 bases; unmatched bases: 3. As DNA, the CDR3 is TGCAGTGCTAGAGAAGACAGGGAATACGAGCAGTACTTC. It specifies CSAREDREYEQYF.

This rearrangement joins TRBV5-1 to TRBJ1-4; a weak D match, TRBD1 (5 bases). Trimming shortened V by 1 base and J by 4 bases, and 11 bases separated the two germline ends. CDR1 is SGHRS, CDR2 YFSETQ, per germline. The CDR3 consists of 15 residues. The CDR3 DNA sequence: TGCGCCAGCAGCTTGCCGGCGGGGGGTAATGAAAAACTGTTTTTT. Protein product: CASSLPAGGNEKLFF. Full variable domain (missing parts from reference TRBV5-1 and TRBJ1-4): KAGVTQTPRYLIKTRGQQVTLSCSPISGHRSVSWYQQTPGQGLQFLFEYFSETQRNKGNFPGRFSGRQFSNSRSEMNVSTLELGDSALYLCASSLPAGGNEKLFFGSGTQLSVL.

This chain connects TRBV3-1 to TRBJ2-5; TRBD2 agrees at 14 bases. Germline V gene data show CDR1 as LGHDT and CDR2 as YNNKEL (reference sequence). CDR3 length equals 13 residues. V dropped 8 bases and J dropped 11; count of bases not matched to a gene: 7. CDR3 residues: CASLGLAGGEQYF. In DNA form, the CDR3 reads TGTGCCAGCCTCGGACTAGCGGGGGGTGAGCAGTACTTC.

This chain connects TRBV27 to TRBJ2-1; weak D call: TRBD2 (5 bases). V lost 4 bases, J lost 4 bases, and 11 bases lay in between. Germline V gene lookup returns CDR1 MNHEY and CDR2 SMNVEV (reference sequence). The CDR3 is 14 amino acids. In nucleotides, the CDR3 is TGTGCCAGCAGTTGGGCGACTAAATACAATGAGCAGTTCTTC. Protein: CASSWATKYNEQFF.

This clonotype was counted only a few times. In DNA, the CDR3 is TGTGCCAGCAGTTACTTGACAGGGGACAATGAGCAGTTCTTC. Protein product: CASSYLTGDNEQFF. The V gene is TRBV6-6, the J gene TRBJ2-1, with 8 nucleotides matching TRBD1. The germline gives CDR1 MNHNY, CDR2 SVGAGI (reference sequence). CDR3 length: 14 amino acids. Germline trimming cut 1 base from V and 5 bases from J; bases unmatched to any gene: 1.

The CDR3, as DNA: TGTGCCAGCAGCCGTGACTCGACAGGGACGGGAAACACCATATATTTT. It yields the protein CASSRDSTGTGNTIYF. The chain couples TRBV13 to TRBJ1-3, with TRBD1 matching over 7 bases. CDR1 is PRHDT and CDR2 is FYEKMQ in the germline V gene (reference sequence). The CDR3 length is 16 residues. V dropped 5 bases and J dropped 4; count of bases not matched to a gene: 11.

The chain joins TRBV25-1 to TRBJ2-1; TRBD1 matches at 9 bases. Trimming at V came to 3 bases and at J to 10 bases, leaving 4 bases not matched to a gene. Germline assignment: CDR1 MGHDK and CDR2 SYGVNS. CDR3 length: 13 amino acids. CDR3 nucleotide sequence: TGTGCCAGCAGTGAGTTGGACAGGGGAGAGCAGTTCTTC. Protein: CASSELDRGEQFF.

Notes on this clonotype: One end of the junction varies from germline; a read error may be responsible. The V gene is TRBV19, the J gene TRBJ2-7, with D possibly being TRBD1 (7 bases). The CDR3 consists of 14 residues. Germline CDR1 LNHDA, CDR2 SQIVND (reference sequence). The chain's CDR3 is CASSMGGQTYEQYF. The DNA of the CDR3 is TGTGCCAGTAGTATGGGGGGACAGACCTATGAGCAGTACTTC.

The rearrangement links TRBV3-1 to TRBJ2-7; the match to TRBD2 covers 11 bases. The V segment lost 0 bases and the J segment 4 bases; nucleotides outside the gene matches: 2. Germline loops: CDR1 LGHDT, CDR2 YNNKEL (reference sequence). This CDR3 has 15 amino acids. The CDR3 DNA sequence: TGTGCCAGCAGCCAAGAGACTAGCGGGGAGTACGAGCAGTACTTC. Its translation is CASSQETSGEYEQYF.

The gene calls are TRBV20-1 and TRBJ2-1; D call uncertain. In germline, CDR1 is DFQATT, CDR2 SNEGSKA (reference sequence). V lost 6 bases, J lost 5 bases, and 14 bases lay in between. The CDR3 totals 13 residues. The CDR3 DNA follows: TGCAGTGCCGGAACTTCGATTAACAATGAGCAGTTCTTC. As protein: CSAGTSINNEQFF.

This clonotype was observed a handful of times. CDR3 nucleotides: TGTGCCAGCAGCATCATGACTAGCACAGATACGCAGTATTTT. Protein: CASSIMTSTDTQYF. The gene calls are TRBV11-2 and TRBJ2-3; D is unclear. Germline CDR1 and CDR2: SGHAT and FQNNGV. The CDR3 has 14 amino acids. Trimming removed 5 bases at V and 0 bases at J, with 9 bases between. Full variable domain (rest looked up from reference TRBV11-2 and TRBJ2-3): EAGVAQSPRYKIIEKRQSVAFWCNPISGHATLYWYQQILGQGPKLLIQFQNNGVVDDSQLPKDRFSAERLKGVDSTLKIQPAKLEDSAVYLCASSIMTSTDTQYFGPGTRLTVL.

This clonotype was seen only a few times. The chain links TRBV4-2 to TRBJ2-4; 7 bases line up with TRBD1. In germline, CDR1 is LGHNA, CDR2 YNFKEQ. The CDR3 is 15 residues long. The V gene end was trimmed by 0 bases and the J gene end by 5 bases; junction bases not matched to a gene: 4. In DNA, the CDR3 is TGTGCCAGCAGCCAAGATGGGCAGGGGGAAAACATTCAGTACTTC. It specifies CASSQDGQGENIQYF.

This clonotype was seen more than once but under ten times. The genes are TRBV20-1 and TRBJ1-4; D is possibly TRBD1 (5 bases). The CDR3 covers 14 residues. V lost 3 bases and J 5 bases, leaving 13 bases between the germline ends. CDR1 is DFQATT, CDR2 SNEGSKA, per germline (reference sequence). The CDR3 sequence is CSARSRGVNEKLFF. CDR3 sequence (DNA): TGCAGTGCTAGGTCTAGGGGCGTCAATGAAAAACTGTTTTTT.

This clonotype was seen more than once but under ten times. The chain combines TRBV20-1 with TRBJ2-7, with 10 bases that match TRBD2. The CDR3 runs to 16 residues. The germline V gene encodes CDR1 DFQATT and CDR2 SNEGSKA (reference sequence). The junction had 11 bases not matched to a gene; V was cut back by 0 bases and J by 6 bases. The CDR3 loop is CSARDRTSGMRGEQYF. CDR3 bases: TGCAGTGCTAGAGATCGTACTAGCGGGATGAGAGGCGAGCAGTACTTC.

This clonotype has just a few counts. CDR3 in DNA: TGCAGTGCTAGAGATTCCGGGACTAGCGGGGGCCGCACAGATACGCAGTATTTT. Translating gives CSARDSGTSGGRTDTQYF. V gene TRBV20-1 combines with J gene TRBJ2-3, with 14 bases identical to TRBD2. Germline V gene data show CDR1 as DFQATT and CDR2 as SNEGSKA (reference sequence). The J segment lost 1 base and the V segment lost 0 bases, leaving 6 bases of the junction unmatched. This CDR3 comprises 18 residues.

V is TRBV6-1 and J is TRBJ2-3; no clear D. The germline V and J ends were trimmed by 0 bases and 2 bases, with 12 bases remaining between them. Germline values: CDR1 MNHNS, CDR2 SASEGT. There are 16 residues in the CDR3. This CDR3 is CASSEARATVTDTQYF. DNA for the CDR3: TGTGCCAGCAGTGAAGCTAGGGCGACGGTCACAGATACGCAGTATTTT.

The genes are TRBV3-1 and TRBJ2-7, with TRBD2 matching 10 bases. Germline V gene sequence: CDR1 LGHDT, CDR2 YNNKEL (reference sequence). The CDR3 is 16 amino acids. V shed 0 bases, J shed 2 bases, and the junction held 4 bases outside the gene matches. CDR3: CASSQDILAGAYEQYF. CDR3 in DNA: TGTGCCAGCAGCCAAGATATCCTAGCGGGGGCCTACGAGCAGTACTTC.

This clonotype was recorded a few times. The rearrangement uses TRBV18 and TRBJ2-7; 9 bases map to TRBD1. CDR1 KGHSH and CDR2 LQKENI come from the germline V gene. CDR3 length: 15 residues. The V and J ends lost 0 bases and 2 bases, in that order; junction bases with no gene match: 2. This CDR3 is CASSPPGQGTYEQYF. For the CDR3, the DNA is TGTGCCAGCTCACCACCGGGACAGGGCACCTACGAGCAGTACTTC.

This chain links TRBV7-2 with TRBJ2-3; 7 positions match TRBD2. With V trimmed by 2 bases and J by 1 base, 6 bases remained unmatched. CDR1 and CDR2 (germline): SGHTA, FQGNSA. The CDR3 loop spans 16 amino acids. The CDR3 is CASSLLRTRGTDTQYF. The CDR3 coding sequence is TGTGCCAGCAGCTTACTCCGGACTAGGGGCACAGATACGCAGTATTTT.

In its sample, this clonotype was seen a few times. V and J are TRBV6-1 and TRBJ2-7; TRBD1 matches at 8 bases. V was pared by 8 bases and J by 4 bases, with 7 bases of the junction left unmatched. The CDR3 sequence is 13 residues long. Germline values: CDR1 MNHNS, CDR2 SASEGT. Here the CDR3 DNA reads TGTGCCAGCGGGCGACAGGGGAAGTACGAGCAGTACTTC. As protein: CASGRQGKYEQYF.

The chain recombines TRBV5-1 with TRBJ2-1, with D hard to call. With 2 bases removed from V and 5 bases from J, the gap between germline ends came to 11 bases. In germline, CDR1 is SGHRS, CDR2 YFSETQ. The CDR3 extends over 14 amino acids. CDR3 protein: CASSFMYKNNEQFF. The CDR3 DNA is TGCGCCAGCAGCTTTATGTACAAAAACAATGAGCAGTTCTTC.

This clonotype was counted between two and nine times. The chain recombines TRBV6-1 with TRBJ2-5; D is undetermined. Germline V lookup: CDR1 MNHNS, CDR2 SASEGT. CDR3 length equals 16 residues. Trimming stripped 2 bases from V and 5 bases from J, with 18 bases between. The CDR3 sequence is CASSELGIGFTETQYF. CDR3 bases: TGTGCCAGCAGTGAATTAGGAATTGGATTTACGGAGACCCAGTACTTC.

The table lists this clonotype with a few counts. The chain couples TRBV6-5 to TRBJ2-2; no firm D call. V was shortened by 2 bases and J by 5 bases, with 9 bases between the two germline ends. The CDR3 consists of 14 residues. CDR1 is MNHEY and CDR2 is SVGAGI in the germline V gene. CDR3 sequence: CASSYRSATGELFF. DNA of the CDR3: TGTGCCAGCAGTTACAGGTCCGCGACCGGGGAGCTGTTTTTT.

With regard to this clonotype: A junction end diverges from the germline sequence, so it may reflect a read error. The CDR3 DNA is TGCGCCAGCAGCTTGGCAGTCGGGACGGTCTCCCACGAGCAGTACTTC. It specifies CASSLAVGTVSHEQYF. V is TRBV5-1 and J is TRBJ2-7; D might be TRBD1 or TRBD2, each matching 5 bases. The CDR3 sequence is 16 residues long. Germline V gene data show CDR1 as SGHRS and CDR2 as YFSETQ.

The chain joins TRBV4-1 to TRBJ1-1, with no clear D. Trimming pared 3 bases from V and 0 bases from J, leaving 17 bases between. Germline V CDR1 and CDR2: MGHRA, YSYEKL. This CDR3 has 17 amino acids. The CDR3 loop is CASSHRGGMVVNTEAFF. The DNA for the CDR3 is TGCGCCAGCAGCCATCGGGGAGGAATGGTCGTGAACACTGAAGCTTTCTTT.